A selection of T cell receptor beta chains follows, all from one sample in a study of CD8 T cells in ankylosing spondylitis. TCRdb reprocessed the 5' RACE reads with MiXCR, giving one entry per CDR3 protein. In the table there are around 280,000 distinct CDR3 sequences, around 20% of which are singletons. The sample consisted of blood, either unsorted or a sorted T cell fraction (not recorded which). The origin of the receptors is a male donor with ankylosing spondylitis or in good health (not recorded which). The CDR3 runs from the conserved cysteine through the conserved F or W. Only part of the rows carry a size: once, few, many, or a class if the clone is expanded.

size: NA; V: TRBV18; CDR3: CASSPVKGETQYF
size: NA; V: TRBV11-1; CDR3: CASSFQALTDTQYF
size: NA; V: TRBV5-1; CDR3: CASSLVRGLETQYF
size: few; V: TRBV9; CDR3: CASSVDGNSGNTIYF
size: NA; V: TRBV20-1; CDR3: CSARDQSGLAKNIQYF
size: few; V: TRBV27; CDR3: CASSLPPTGGNTEAFF
size: NA; V: TRBV27; CDR3: CASSVTGTGAGELFF
size: many; V: TRBV28; CDR3: CASSSPGTGRGELFF
size: few; V: TRBV4-2; CDR3: CASSQGTGRDTIYF
size: NA; V: TRBV5-1; CDR3: CASSPAQGASGTDIQYF
size: few; V: TRBV7-8; CDR3: CASSLYGEKQYF
size: many; V: TRBV12-3/TRBV12-4; CDR3: CASSSSETDTQYF
size: NA; V: TRBV5-1; CDR3: CASSYGTAKNEQFF
size: few; V: TRBV9; CDR3: CASSAPGDGSPLHF
size: few; V: TRBV12-3/TRBV12-4; CDR3: CASNTGTGMTQPQHF
size: few; V: TRBV4-2; CDR3: CASSQEDTNTGELFF
size: few; V: TRBV15; CDR3: CATSRGRDRRGTDTQYF
size: NA; V: TRBV6-1; CDR3: CASSERSPGQPRRGYNEQFF
size: NA; V: TRBV7-7; CDR3: CASSLAGVREQFF
size: NA; V: TRBV20-1; CDR3: CSCRQGSGEKLFF
size: few; V: TRBV7-2; CDR3: CASSGEAGNQPQHF
size: few; V: TRBV6-6; CDR3: CASSQRTGEAFF
size: few; V: TRBV20-1; CDR3: CSASVASGRTDTQYF
size: NA; V: TRBV6-1; CDR3: CASSEAWTAYSGGYTF
size: NA; V: TRBV3-1; CDR3: CASSQDVGGYTF
size: many; V: TRBV5-5; CDR3: CASSMTSGTYTGELFF
size: few; V: TRBV6-6; CDR3: CASGGTDTQYF
size: few; V: TRBV28; CDR3: CASSLLEGGSGELFF
size: NA; V: TRBV28; CDR3: CASISSELNEQFF
size: few; V: TRBV11-2; CDR3: CASSPNLLASQWETQYF
size: NA; V: TRBV7-6; CDR3: CASSLAGPGRPTEAFF
size: NA; V: TRBV7-9; CDR3: CASSFARDREDGYTF
size: few; V: TRBV7-8; CDR3: CASSLANQGDYTF
size: NA; V: TRBV9; CDR3: CASSVEGENTEAFF
size: many; V: TRBV28; CDR3: CASSLPQGWTEAFF
size: few; V: TRBV10-3; CDR3: CAYGPTDTQYF
size: many; V: TRBV28; CDR3: CASSSWGQGAGEQFF